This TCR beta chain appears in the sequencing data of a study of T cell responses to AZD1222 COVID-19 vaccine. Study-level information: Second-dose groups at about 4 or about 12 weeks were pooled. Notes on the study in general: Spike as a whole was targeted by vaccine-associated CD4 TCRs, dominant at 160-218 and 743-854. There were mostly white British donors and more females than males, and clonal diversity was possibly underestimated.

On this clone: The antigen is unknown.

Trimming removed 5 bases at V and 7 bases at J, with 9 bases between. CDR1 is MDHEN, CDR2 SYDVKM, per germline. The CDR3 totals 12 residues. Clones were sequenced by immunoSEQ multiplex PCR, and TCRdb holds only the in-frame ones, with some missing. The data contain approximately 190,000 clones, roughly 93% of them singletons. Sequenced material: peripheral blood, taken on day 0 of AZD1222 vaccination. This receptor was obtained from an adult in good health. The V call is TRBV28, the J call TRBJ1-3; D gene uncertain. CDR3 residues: CASSRSRNTIYF. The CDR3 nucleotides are TGTGCCAGCAGTAGAAGCCGGAACACCATATATTTT.